This TCR beta chain originates from a study of OX40 agonist ivuxolimab in advanced cancers. Study details: Patients received ivuxolimab, an intravenous treatment, every 2 weeks at 0.01 to 10 mg/kg. Among those treated, three patients had partial responses, one with hepatocellular carcinoma and two with cutaneous melanoma.

Germline V lookup: CDR1 SNHLY, CDR2 FYNNEI. V lost 8 bases to trimming and J lost 4 bases, with 12 bases between them. The CDR3 consists of 13 residues. Study-wide results and caveats: Low normalized clonal expansion also occurred in some nonresponding patients. Averaged across samples, CD8+ T cells carried more expanded clones than CD4+ did.

To note about this clone: What it binds is not known.

Profiled with immunoSEQ multiplex PCR; TCRdb holds only in-frame clones, not every one. The sample has about 70,000 clones; around 86% are singletons. The origin of this receptor is an adult with an advanced solid tumor such as melanoma, head and neck, liver or kidney cancer. Sequencing was performed on CD4+ or CD8+ T cells sorted from blood, taken in a trial of the OX40 agonist ivuxolimab. The genes are TRBV2 and TRBJ1-5; D remains unclear. The CDR3 nucleotides are TGTGCCAGCGGGAGAGGGAAGAATCAGCCCCAGCATTTT. It specifies CASGRGKNQPQHF.